The 5 T cell receptor beta chains in this list originate from one sample, sequenced in a study of T cells in Graves' hyperthyroidism and ophthalmopathy. There were TCR beta CDR3 regions amplified from RNA transcripts. The HTBI primer set served for first-round RT-PCR of the TCR CDR3. TCRdb reprocessed the multiplex PCR reads via MiXCR and lists one record per CDR3 protein. The sample has 650,000 to 850,000 distinct CDR3 sequences, 18% seen once. Specimen: blood. Receptors were obtained from a woman aged 50 to 65 with Graves' hyperthyroidism that later progressed to Graves' ophthalmopathy.

In this sample, this clonotype turned up many times. This sequence joins TRBV7-8 and TRBJ2-1; TRBD2 agrees at 8 bases. The V gene's germline CDR1 is SGHVS and CDR2 FQNEAQ. Trimming took 8 bases from V and 1 from J; bases not matched to a gene: 1. The CDR3 runs 13 residues. The CDR3 sequence: CASGTSSYNEQFF. In DNA form, the CDR3 reads TGTGCCAGCGGGACTAGTTCCTACAATGAGCAGTTCTTC.

Remarks on this clonotype: A read error may produce the germline difference seen at one junction end. The rearrangement joins TRBV5-6 to TRBJ1-1, with 7 positions matching TRBD1. Germline V gene sequence: CDR1 SGHDT, CDR2 YYEEEE. The CDR3 contains 14 residues. The CDR3 DNA follows: TGTGCCACCAAGGGGGCACCAAGGGACACTGAAGCTTCCTTT. Its translation: CATKGAPRDTEASF. The complete variable domain, with remaining parts taken from reference TRBV5-6 and TRBJ1-1, reads DAGVTQSPTHLIKTRGQQVTLRCSPKSGHDTVSWYQQALGQGPQFIFQYYEEEERQRGNFPDRFSGHQFPNYSSELNVNALLLGDSALYLCATKGAPRDTEASFGQGTRLTVV.

The J gene is TRBJ2-3, the V gene TRBV20-1; 7 bases are a match to TRBD2. The CDR3 sequence is 14 residues long. Unmatched junction bases numbered 7, after V lost 5 bases and J lost 2 bases. Germline V CDR1 and CDR2: DFQATT, SNEGSKA (reference sequence). CDR3 protein: CSAGGRGVTDTQYF. CDR3 DNA sequence: TGCAGTGCTGGGGGACGGGGGGTCACAGATACGCAGTATTTT.

V usage is TRBV19 and J usage is TRBJ2-7; weak D call: TRBD1 (6 bases). The V gene's germline CDR1 is LNHDA and CDR2 SQIVND (reference sequence). Trimming cost V 7 bases and J 2 bases, with 15 bases left between them. The CDR3 covers 14 residues. The CDR3 protein is CASTKRAGAYEQYF. The CDR3 nucleotides read TGTGCCAGTACCAAGAGGGCAGGGGCCTACGAGCAGTACTTC.

This clonotype showed up just a few times. V gene TRBV20-1 combines with J gene TRBJ1-5; perhaps TRBD1 as D (5 bases). The CDR3 runs to 13 residues. Germline V gene data show CDR1 as DFQATT and CDR2 as SNEGSKA (reference sequence). Deletions cut 1 base from V and 9 bases from J, with 13 bases between. The CDR3: CSARVPAGGPQHF. CDR3 DNA sequence: TGCAGTGCTAGAGTCCCAGCTGGGGGGCCCCAGCATTTT.